The rows below give T cell receptor beta chains drawn from one sample of a study of PD-1 blockade in mismatch repair-deficient tumors. Assay: immunoSEQ multiplex PCR; the TCRdb copy retains only in-frame clones and omits some. The table has more than 95,000 clones, around 87% seen once. Sequencing was performed on peripheral blood, taken 44 weeks after starting pembrolizumab. The receptors stem from an adult with mismatch repair-deficient cancer. Both conserved end residues are part of each CDR3. The order of the fields is V gene, J gene, CDR3 protein.

TRBV27	TRBJ2-7	CASSFGGQGAPVYEQYF
TRBV2	TRBJ1-3	CASSGWTARRGNTIYF
TRBV11-2	TRBJ2-5	CASSPGARGRLETQYF
TRBV27	TRBJ2-7	CASSLGGTYEQYF
TRBV6-6	TRBJ2-7	CASSDTGQGVYEQYF
TRBV4-1	TRBJ2-1	CASSQEGGSRVEQFF
TRBV11-3	TRBJ2-3	CASSLVSEDTQYF
TRBV7-9	TRBJ1-1	CASSYTGGTEAFF
TRBV27	TRBJ2-3	CASSFPGGSTDTQYF
TRBV11-2	TRBJ2-5	CASSLDFSYQETQYF
TRBV30	TRBJ2-7	CASTRTGPDEQYF
TRBV10-2	TRBJ2-1	CASSLTSNEQFF
TRBV5-4	TRBJ2-7	CASSFSIGTGGGYEQYF
TRBV19	TRBJ2-7	CASSIGTLSSYEQYF